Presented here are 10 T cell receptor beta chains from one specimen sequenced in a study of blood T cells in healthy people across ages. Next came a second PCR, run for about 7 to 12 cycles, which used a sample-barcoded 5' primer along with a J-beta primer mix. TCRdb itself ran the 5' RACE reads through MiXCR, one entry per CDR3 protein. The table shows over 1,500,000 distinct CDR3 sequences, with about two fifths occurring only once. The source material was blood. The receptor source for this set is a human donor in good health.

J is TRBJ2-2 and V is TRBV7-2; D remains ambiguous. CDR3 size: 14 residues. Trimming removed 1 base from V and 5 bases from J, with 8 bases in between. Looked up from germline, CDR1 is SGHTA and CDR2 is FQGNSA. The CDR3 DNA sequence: TGTGCCAGCAGCTTAGTTTTATTGACCGGGGAGCTGTTTTTT. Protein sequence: CASSLVLLTGELFF.

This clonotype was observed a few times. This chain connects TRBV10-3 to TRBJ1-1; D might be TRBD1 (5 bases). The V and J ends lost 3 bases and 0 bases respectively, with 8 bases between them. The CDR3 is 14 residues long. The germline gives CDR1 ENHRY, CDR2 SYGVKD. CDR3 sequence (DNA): TGTGCCATCAGTGAAGGGGCATTGAACACTGAAGCTTTCTTT. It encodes CAISEGALNTEAFF.

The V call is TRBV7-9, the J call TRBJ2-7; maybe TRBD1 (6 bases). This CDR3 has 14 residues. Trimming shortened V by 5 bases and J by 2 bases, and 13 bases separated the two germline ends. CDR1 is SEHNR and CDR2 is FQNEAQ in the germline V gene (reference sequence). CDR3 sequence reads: CASSPPRTAYEQYF. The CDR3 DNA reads TGTGCCAGCAGCCCACCGCGGACAGCCTACGAGCAGTACTTC. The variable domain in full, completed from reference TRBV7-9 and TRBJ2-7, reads DTGVSQNPRHKITKRGQNVTFRCDPISEHNRLYWYRQTLGQGPEFLTYFQNEAQLEKSRLLSDRFSAERPKGSFSTLEIQRTEQGDSAMYLCASSPPRTAYEQYFGPGTRLTVT.

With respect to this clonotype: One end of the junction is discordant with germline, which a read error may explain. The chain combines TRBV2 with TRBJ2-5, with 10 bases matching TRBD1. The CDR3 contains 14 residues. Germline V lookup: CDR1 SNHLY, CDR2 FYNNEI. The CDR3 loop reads CASSEDRGGETQYF. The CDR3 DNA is TGCGCCAGCAGTGAGGACAGGGGGGGAGAGACCCAGTACTTC. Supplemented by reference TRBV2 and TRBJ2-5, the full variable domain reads EPEVTQTPSHQVTQMGQEVILRCVPISNHLYFYWYRQILGQKVEFLVSFYNNEISEKSEIFDDQFSVERPDGSNFTLKIRSTKLEDSAMYFCASSEDRGGETQYFGPGTRLLVL.

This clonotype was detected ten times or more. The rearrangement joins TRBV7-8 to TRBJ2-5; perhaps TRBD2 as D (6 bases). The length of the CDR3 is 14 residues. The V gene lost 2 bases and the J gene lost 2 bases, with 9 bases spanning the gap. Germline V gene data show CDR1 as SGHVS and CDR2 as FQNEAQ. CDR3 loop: CASSLMGRQETQYF. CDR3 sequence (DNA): TGTGCCAGCAGCTTAATGGGGAGGCAAGAGACCCAGTACTTC.

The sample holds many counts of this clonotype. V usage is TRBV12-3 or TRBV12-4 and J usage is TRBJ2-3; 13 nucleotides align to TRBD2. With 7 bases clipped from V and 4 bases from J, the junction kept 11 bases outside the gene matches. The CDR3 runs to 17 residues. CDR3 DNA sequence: TGTGCCAGCACCGAACTAGCGGGGGGGACCTTCCCAGATACGCAGTATTTT. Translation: CASTELAGGTFPDTQYF.

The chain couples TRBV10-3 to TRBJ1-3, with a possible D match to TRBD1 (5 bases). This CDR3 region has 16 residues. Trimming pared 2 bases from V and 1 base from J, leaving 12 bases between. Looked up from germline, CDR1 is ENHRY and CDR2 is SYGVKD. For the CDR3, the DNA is TGTGCCATCAGTGAGGACAGTGGGTTTTCTGGAAACACCATATATTTT. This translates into CAISEDSGFSGNTIYF.

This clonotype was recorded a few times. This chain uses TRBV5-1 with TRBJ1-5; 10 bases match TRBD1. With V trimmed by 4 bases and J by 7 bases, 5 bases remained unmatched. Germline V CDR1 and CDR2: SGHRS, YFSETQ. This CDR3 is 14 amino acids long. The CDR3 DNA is TGCGCCAGCAGCGAAGGGACAGGGGAACAGCCCCAGCATTTT. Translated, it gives CASSEGTGEQPQHF.

The CDR3 loop is CASSVNRGAQETQYF. In nucleotides, the CDR3 is TGTGCCAGCAGCGTAAACCGGGGGGCCCAAGAGACCCAGTACTTC. This sequence joins TRBV9 and TRBJ2-5; D perhaps matches TRBD2 (7 bases). CDR1 and CDR2 from the germline V gene are SGDLS and YYNGEE. V lost 1 base and J lost 1, with 11 bases in between. This CDR3 is 15 amino acids long.

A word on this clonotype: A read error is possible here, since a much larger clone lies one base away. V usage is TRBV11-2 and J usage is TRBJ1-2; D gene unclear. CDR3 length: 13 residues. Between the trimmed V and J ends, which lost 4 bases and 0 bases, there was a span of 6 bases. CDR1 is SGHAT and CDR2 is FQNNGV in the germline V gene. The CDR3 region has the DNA TGTGCCAGCAGCTCTACCACTAACTATGGCTACACCTTC. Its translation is CASSSTTNYGYTF.